This T cell receptor (beta chain) was identified in a study of early T cells in non-severe SARS-CoV-2 infection. Across the whole study: The study sequenced bulk RNA from unsorted whole blood, with chains unpaired.

Individual cDNA molecules each received unique molecular identifiers attached to them. One entry per CDR3 protein results from TCRdb running MiXCR on the 5' RACE reads. In the table there are about 50,000 distinct CDR3 sequences, approximately 10% of which are singletons. General observations from the study: Anti-spike CD8 specificities were favored by VDJdb matching, whose results missed private and CD4 specificities.

Notes on this clonotype: No antigen is known for it.

Germline V lookup: CDR1 SGHDT, CDR2 YYEEEE. The length of the CDR3 is 13 residues. The V end was cut by 4 bases, the J end by 4 bases, with 10 bases between. The V gene is TRBV5-6, the J gene TRBJ2-3, with D perhaps matching TRBD1 (6 bases). The sequence derives from an adult who was a healthcare worker with PCR-confirmed SARS-CoV-2 infection or an uninfected control (not recorded which). Sequencing was carried out using whole blood. CDR3 sequence (DNA): TGTGCCAGCAGCCTACAGGGCCCAGATACGCAGTATTTT. Translation: CASSLQGPDTQYF.